This T cell receptor (beta chain) was obtained from a study of response to subunit inactivated influenza vaccine. Study conclusions and caveats: A suggestion made by the authors is that each seasonal influenza vaccination recruits few new T cells.

TCRdb recomputed calls from the RT-PCR reads with MiXCR, one row per CDR3 protein. Among approximately 700,000 distinct CDR3 sequences listed, about a sixth were seen once. Germline V gives CDR1 SGHRS, CDR2 YFSETQ. The CDR3 contains 17 residues. In regard to this clonotype: The target antigen is unknown. The germline gene is not matched at one end of the junction; a read error may be the cause.

This clonotype was obtained from a man in his fifties or sixties who received an inactivated influenza vaccine. The specimen was PBMCs from blood, collected 12 days after vaccination. The J gene is TRBJ1-1, the V gene TRBV5-1, with D possibly being TRBD1 (6 bases). CDR3 sequence: CASSRILDSVAGTVAFF. CDR3 sequence (DNA): TGCGCCAGCAGCCGAATCTTGGACAGTGTAGCTGGAACTGTAGCTTTCTTT.